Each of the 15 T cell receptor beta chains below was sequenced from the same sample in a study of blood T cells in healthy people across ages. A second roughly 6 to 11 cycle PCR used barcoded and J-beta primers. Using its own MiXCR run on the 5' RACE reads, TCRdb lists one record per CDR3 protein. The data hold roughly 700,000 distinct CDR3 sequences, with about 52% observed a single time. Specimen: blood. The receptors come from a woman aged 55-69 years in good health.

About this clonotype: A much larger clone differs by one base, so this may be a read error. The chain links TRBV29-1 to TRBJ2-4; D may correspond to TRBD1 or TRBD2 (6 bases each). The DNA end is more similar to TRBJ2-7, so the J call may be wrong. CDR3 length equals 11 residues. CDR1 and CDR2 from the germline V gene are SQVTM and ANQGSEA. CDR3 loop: CSTVGGREQYF. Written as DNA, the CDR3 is TGCAGTACAGTTGGGGGGCGCGAGCAGTACTTC.

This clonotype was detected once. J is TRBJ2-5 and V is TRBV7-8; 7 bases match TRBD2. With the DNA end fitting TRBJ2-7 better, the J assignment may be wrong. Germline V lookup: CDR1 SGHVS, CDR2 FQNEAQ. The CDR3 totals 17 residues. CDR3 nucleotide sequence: TGTGCCAGCAGCTTAGGATGGGTCGGGGGGTTGCGCTACGAGCAGTACTTC. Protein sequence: CASSLGWVGGLRYEQYF.

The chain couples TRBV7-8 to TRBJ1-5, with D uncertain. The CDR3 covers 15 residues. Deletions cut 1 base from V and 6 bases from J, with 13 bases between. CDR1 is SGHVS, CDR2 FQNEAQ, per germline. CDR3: CASSLELAARQPQHF. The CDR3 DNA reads TGTGCCAGCAGCTTAGAATTGGCAGCTCGTCAGCCCCAGCATTTT.

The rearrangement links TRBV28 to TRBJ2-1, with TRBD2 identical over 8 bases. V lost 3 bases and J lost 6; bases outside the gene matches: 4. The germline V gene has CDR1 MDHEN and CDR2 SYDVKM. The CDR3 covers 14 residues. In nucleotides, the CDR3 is TGTGCCAGCAGTTTTGGTCTAGCGGGCAATGAGCAGTTCTTC. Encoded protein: CASSFGLAGNEQFF.

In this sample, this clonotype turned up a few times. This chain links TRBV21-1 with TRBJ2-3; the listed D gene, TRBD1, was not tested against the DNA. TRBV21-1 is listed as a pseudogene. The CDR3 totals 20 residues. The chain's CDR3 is CASSKAKVRDRVASTDTQYF. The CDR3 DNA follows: TGTGCCAGCAGCAAGGCGAAAGTCCGGGACAGGGTGGCTAGCACAGATACGCAGTATTTT.

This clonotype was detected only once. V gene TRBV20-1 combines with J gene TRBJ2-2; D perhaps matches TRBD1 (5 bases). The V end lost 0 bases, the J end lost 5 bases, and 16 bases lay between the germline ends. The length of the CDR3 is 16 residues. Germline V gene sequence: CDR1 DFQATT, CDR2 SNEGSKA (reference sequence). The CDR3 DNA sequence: TGCAGTGCTAGAGATCAAGGGGAAACACTTACCGGGGAGCTGTTTTTT. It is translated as CSARDQGETLTGELFF.

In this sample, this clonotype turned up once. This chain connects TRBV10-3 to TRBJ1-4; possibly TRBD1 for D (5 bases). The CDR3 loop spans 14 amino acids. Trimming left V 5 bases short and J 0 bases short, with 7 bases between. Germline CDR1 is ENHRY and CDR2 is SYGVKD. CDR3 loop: CAISPGATNEKLFF. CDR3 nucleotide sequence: TGTGCCATCAGTCCGGGGGCAACTAATGAAAAACTGTTTTTT.

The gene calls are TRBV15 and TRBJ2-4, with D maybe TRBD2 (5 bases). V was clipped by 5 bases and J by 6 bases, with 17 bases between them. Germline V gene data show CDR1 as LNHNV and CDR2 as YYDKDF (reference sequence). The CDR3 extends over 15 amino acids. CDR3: CATSQEASAGNIQYF. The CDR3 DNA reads TGTGCCACCAGCCAAGAGGCCTCCGCGGGAAACATTCAGTACTTC.

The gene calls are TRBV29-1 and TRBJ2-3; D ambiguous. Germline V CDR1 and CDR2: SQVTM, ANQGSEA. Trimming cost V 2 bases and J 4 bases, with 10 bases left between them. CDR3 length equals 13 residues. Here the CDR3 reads CSVELVGPDTQYF. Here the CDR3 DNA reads TGCAGCGTTGAACTCGTAGGCCCAGATACGCAGTATTTT.

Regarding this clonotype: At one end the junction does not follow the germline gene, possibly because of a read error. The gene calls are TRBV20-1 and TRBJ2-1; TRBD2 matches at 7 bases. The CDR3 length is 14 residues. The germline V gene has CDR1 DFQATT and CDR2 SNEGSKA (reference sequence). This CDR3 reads CSAAGTTYTHEPFF. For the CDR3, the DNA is TGCAGTGCTGCCGGGACTACTTACACCCATGAGCCGTTCTTC.

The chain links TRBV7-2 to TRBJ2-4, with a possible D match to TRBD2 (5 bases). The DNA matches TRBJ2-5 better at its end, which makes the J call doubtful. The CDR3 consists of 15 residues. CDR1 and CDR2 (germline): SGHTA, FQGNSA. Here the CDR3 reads CASSLGGMRVGTQYF. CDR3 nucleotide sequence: TGTGCCAGCAGCTTAGGTGGAATGCGGGTAGGGACCCAGTACTTC.

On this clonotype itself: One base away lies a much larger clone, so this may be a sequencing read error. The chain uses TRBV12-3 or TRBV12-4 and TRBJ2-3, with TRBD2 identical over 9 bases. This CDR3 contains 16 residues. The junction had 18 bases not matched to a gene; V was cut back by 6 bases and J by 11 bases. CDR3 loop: CASSPSSGRSTDVQYF. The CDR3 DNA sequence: TGTGCCAGCAGCCCATCAAGCGGGAGGAGCACAGATGTGCAGTATTTT.

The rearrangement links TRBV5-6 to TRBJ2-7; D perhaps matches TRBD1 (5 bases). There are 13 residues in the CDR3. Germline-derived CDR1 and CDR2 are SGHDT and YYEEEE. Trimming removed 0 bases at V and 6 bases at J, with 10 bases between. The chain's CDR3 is CASSLDQGSEQYF. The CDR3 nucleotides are TGTGCCAGCAGCTTGGATCAGGGTAGCGAGCAGTACTTC.

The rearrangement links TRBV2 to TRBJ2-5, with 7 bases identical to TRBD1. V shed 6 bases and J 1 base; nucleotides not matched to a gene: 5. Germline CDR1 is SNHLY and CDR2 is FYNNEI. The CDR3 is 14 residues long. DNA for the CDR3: TGTGCCAGCAGGGTACAGGGGACCCAAGAGACCCAGTACTTC. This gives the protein CASRVQGTQETQYF.

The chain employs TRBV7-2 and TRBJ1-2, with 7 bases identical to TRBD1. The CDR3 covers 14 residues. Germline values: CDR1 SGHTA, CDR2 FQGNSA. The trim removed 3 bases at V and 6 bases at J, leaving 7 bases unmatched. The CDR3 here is CASSLRQGANGYTF. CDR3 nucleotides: TGTGCCAGCAGCTTGCGACAGGGAGCAAATGGCTACACCTTC. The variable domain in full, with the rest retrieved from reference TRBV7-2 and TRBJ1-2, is GAGVSQSPSNKVTEKGKDVELRCDPISGHTALYWYRQSLGQGLEFLIYFQGNSAPDKSGLPSDRFSAERTGGSVSTLTIQRTQQEDSAVYLCASSLRQGANGYTFGSGTRLTVV.